Presented here are 5 T cell receptor beta chains from one specimen sequenced in a study of blood T cell repertoires in COVID-19. Sequencing used immunoSEQ multiplex PCR; TCRdb keeps in-frame clones, though not all of them. The data contain tens of thousands of clones, approximately 76% of them seen just once; the ten biggest clones take up 15% to 20%. Sequencing was done on a sample of peripheral blood. Receptors originate from a man in his 70s with active or convalescent COVID-19.

This clone was seen just once. This chain links TRBV7-9 with TRBJ2-1; 10 positions match TRBD1. The CDR3 is 14 amino acids. Per the germline V gene, CDR1 is SEHNR and CDR2 is FQNEAQ (reference sequence). The V segment lost 3 bases and the J segment 8 bases; nucleotides outside the gene matches: 4. The CDR3 bases are TGTGCCAGCAGCTTGGGACAGGGGTTCGATGAGCAGTTCTTC. Translating it yields CASSLGQGFDEQFF.

This clone was detected only once. The chain joins TRBV20-1 to TRBJ2-1; 8 nucleotides align to TRBD2. This CDR3 contains 16 residues. Germline trimming cut 3 bases from V and 4 bases from J; bases unmatched to any gene: 11. The germline V gene encodes CDR1 DFQATT and CDR2 SNEGSKA (reference sequence). The CDR3 nucleotides read TGCAGTGCTAGTATTAGGACTAGCAGGGCGTACAATGAGCAGTTCTTC. Protein sequence: CSASIRTSRAYNEQFF.

V is TRBV5-5 and J is TRBJ2-2; tentatively, D is TRBD2 (6 bases). The CDR3 is 16 residues long. Looked up from germline, CDR1 is SGHKS and CDR2 is YYEKEE (reference sequence). The germline V and J ends were trimmed by 2 bases and 2 bases, with 13 bases remaining between them. The CDR3 spells CASSLMGGLNTGELFF. CDR3 sequence (DNA): TGTGCCAGCAGCTTAATGGGAGGATTAAACACCGGGGAGCTGTTTTTT.

The chain combines TRBV28 with TRBJ1-5; 8 nucleotides align to TRBD1. This CDR3 is 13 amino acids long. V dropped 10 bases and J dropped 7; count of bases not matched to a gene: 9. CDR1 is MDHEN, CDR2 SYDVKM, per germline. The DNA for the CDR3 is TGTGCCACCAGGGGACAGGCTTCCCAGCCCCAGCATTTT. Its translation is CATRGQASQPQHF. Full variable domain (rest looked up from reference TRBV28 and TRBJ1-5): DVKVTQSSRYLVKRTGEKVFLECVQDMDHENMFWYRQDPGLGLRLIYFSYDVKMKEKGDIPEGYSVSREKKERFSLILESASTNQTSMYLCATRGQASQPQHFGDGTRLSIL.

The chain recombines TRBV3-1 (or the pseudogene TRBV3-2) with TRBJ1-5, with D hard to call. Between the trimmed V and J ends, which lost 0 bases and 7 bases, there was a span of 13 bases. This CDR3 spans 15 amino acids. Germline values: CDR1 LGHDT, CDR2 YNNKEL (reference sequence). The CDR3 DNA is TGTGCCAGCAGCCAAGATCCAGTCCACATCCAGCCCCAGCATTTT. Amino acid sequence: CASSQDPVHIQPQHF.